Detailed here is one T cell receptor beta chain. The method was immunoSEQ multiplex PCR; TCRdb's version includes in-frame clones alone and lacks a portion of them. The sample carries 98,000 or so clones, 70% to 80% recorded once. Germline V gives CDR1 LNHDA, CDR2 SQIVND (reference sequence). The CDR3 extends over 15 amino acids. Between the trimmed V and J ends, which lost 3 bases and 4 bases, there was a span of 12 bases. This specimen belongs to a study of control samples from healthy donors and cancer patients. This clonotype was sampled from a woman aged 25 to 39 in good health. The chain couples TRBV19 to TRBJ2-2, with D hard to call. Sequencing was performed on blood. The CDR3 spells CASSIVGSATGELFF. The CDR3 DNA reads TGTGCCAGTAGTATCGTGGGATCCGCCACCGGGGAGCTGTTTTTT.